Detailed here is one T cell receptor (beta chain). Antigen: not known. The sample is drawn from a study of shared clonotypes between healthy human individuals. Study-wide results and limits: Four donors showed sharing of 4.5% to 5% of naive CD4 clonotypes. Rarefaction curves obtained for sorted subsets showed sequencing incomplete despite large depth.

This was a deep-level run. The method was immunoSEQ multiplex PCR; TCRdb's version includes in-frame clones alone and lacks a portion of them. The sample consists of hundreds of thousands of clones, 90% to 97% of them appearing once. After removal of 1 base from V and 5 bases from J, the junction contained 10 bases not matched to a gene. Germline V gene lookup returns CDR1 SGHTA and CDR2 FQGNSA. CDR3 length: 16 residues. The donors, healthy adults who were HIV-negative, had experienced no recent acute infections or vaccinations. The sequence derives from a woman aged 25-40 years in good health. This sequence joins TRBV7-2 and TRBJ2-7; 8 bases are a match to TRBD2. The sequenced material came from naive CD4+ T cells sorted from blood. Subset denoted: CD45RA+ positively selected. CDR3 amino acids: CASSLVGGAGPDEQYF. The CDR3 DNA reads TGTGCCAGCAGCTTAGTCGGGGGGGCGGGCCCTGACGAGCAGTACTTC.